This T cell receptor beta chain was observed in a study of early T cells in non-severe SARS-CoV-2 infection. Study context: From unsorted whole blood, bulk RNA was sequenced, and the chains remained unpaired.

Study outcomes and limitations: In VDJdb matching, anti-spike CD8 responses were favored while private and CD4 specificities went missing.

Individual cDNA molecules were tagged with unique molecular identifiers. TCRdb analysed the 5' RACE reads with MiXCR anew, one entry per CDR3 protein. The table lists about 59,000 distinct CDR3 sequences, roughly an eighth of them singletons. With regard to this clonotype: The antigen is undetermined.

This clonotype was sampled from an adult who was a healthcare worker with PCR-confirmed SARS-CoV-2 infection or an uninfected control (not recorded which). Sequencing was done on a sample of whole blood.

This CDR3 reads CASLDSLTYEQYF. The CDR3 nucleotides are TGTGCCAGCTTGGACAGCCTAACCTACGAGCAGTACTTC. This chain uses TRBV3-1 with TRBJ2-7, with D possibly matching TRBD1 (6 bases). Germline V lookup: CDR1 LGHDT, CDR2 YNNKEL (reference sequence). With 8 bases removed from V and 2 bases from J, the gap between germline ends came to 13 bases. There are 13 residues in the CDR3.